The present T cell receptor beta chain was sequenced within a study of T-cell memory formation after mild COVID-19. The CDR3 length is 13 residues. V was pared by 3 bases and J by 4 bases, with 12 bases between. Germline values: CDR1 GTSNPN, CDR2 SVGIG (reference sequence). The TCR alpha and TCR beta cDNA libraries, bearing sample barcodes and UMIs, were generated by 5'RACE using constant-segment primers. In TCRdb, the 5' RACE reads were re-called with MiXCR into one record per CDR3 protein. This table holds about 58,000 distinct CDR3 sequences, roughly 26% found once. Study observations and caveats: Shrinking CD4+ clones were chiefly CM and EM; CD8+ ones were chiefly EMRA. CD4/CD8 balance characterized clones contracting day 15 to 85, and CD4+ skew characterized later expanders.

On this clonotype itself: Its target is unknown.

Source material: PBMCs or a T cell subset sorted from them (not recorded which). This clonotype was obtained from a man aged 18 to 35 who had mild COVID-19 (a few samples of this study predate the infection). Cell type and time point are not known. The J gene is TRBJ1-2, the V gene TRBV30; D gene uncertain. The CDR3 sequence is CAWSLTGIYGYTF. The CDR3 DNA follows: TGTGCCTGGAGCCTCACTGGCATCTATGGCTACACCTTC.